These 25 T cell receptor beta chains share one sample of origin, sequenced in a study of tumor-infiltrating lymphocytes in localized non-small cell lung cancer. Generated by immunoSEQ multiplex PCR, the TCRdb table keeps only in-frame clones and is missing some. The table shows about 6,400 clones, with over 70% occurring only once. The specimen was lung tumor tissue. The receptors were gathered from a human donor with non-small cell lung cancer.

This chain uses TRBV9 with TRBJ1-2, with D tentatively TRBD1 (6 bases). Trimming shortened V by 4 bases and J by 3 bases, and 13 bases separated the two germline ends. Per the germline V gene, CDR1 is SGDLS and CDR2 is YYNGEE. This CDR3 spans 14 amino acids. In DNA, the CDR3 is TGTGCCAGCAGCCCCAGACGACAGGACTATGGCTACACCTTC. Its protein is CASSPRRQDYGYTF.

This chain links TRBV7-9 with TRBJ1-4; weak D call: TRBD1 (5 bases). V gave up 5 bases and J gave up 5 bases, with 12 bases separating them. Germline CDR1 SEHNR, CDR2 FQNEAQ (reference sequence). The CDR3 contains 14 residues. CDR3 sequence reads: CASSGGAGNEKLFF. In DNA, the CDR3 is TGTGCCAGCAGCGGAGGGGCAGGAAATGAAAAACTGTTTTTT.

The chain couples TRBV9 to TRBJ2-1; the D gene is possibly TRBD2 (7 bases). Germline CDR1 is SGDLS and CDR2 is YYNGEE. This CDR3 comprises 17 residues. V lost 2 bases and J lost 5, with 20 bases in between. The CDR3 spells CASSVPRGLAANNEQFF. DNA of the CDR3: TGTGCCAGCAGCGTCCCCCGGGGGCTAGCGGCAAACAATGAGCAGTTCTTC.

V gene TRBV5-1 combines with J gene TRBJ2-5; TRBD2 might be the D (5 bases). Between the trimmed V and J ends, which lost 3 bases and 4 bases, there was a span of 13 bases. CDR1 is SGHRS and CDR2 is YFSETQ in the germline V gene. The CDR3 sequence is 14 residues long. The CDR3 spells CASSSLLGSETQYF. The DNA for the CDR3 is TGCGCCAGCAGCTCCTTACTAGGATCAGAGACCCAGTACTTC.

The rearrangement links TRBV5-1 to TRBJ1-4; unclear D gene. CDR1 is SGHRS and CDR2 is YFSETQ in the germline V gene. The CDR3 loop spans 15 amino acids. Trimming removed 1 base at V and 0 bases at J, with 7 bases between. CDR3 residues: CASSLTASTNEKLFF. DNA for the CDR3: TGCGCCAGCAGCTTGACAGCATCAACTAATGAAAAACTGTTTTTT. The entire variable domain, with the rest obtained from reference TRBV5-1 and TRBJ1-4, is as follows: KAGVTQTPRYLIKTRGQQVTLSCSPISGHRSVSWYQQTPGQGLQFLFEYFSETQRNKGNFPGRFSGRQFSNSRSEMNVSTLELGDSALYLCASSLTASTNEKLFFGSGTQLSVL.

The sample holds a few counts of this clone. The chain carries TRBV7-9 and TRBJ1-2, with no clear D. V lost 1 base and J 2 bases, leaving 11 bases between the germline ends. The germline V gene has CDR1 SEHNR and CDR2 FQNEAQ (reference sequence). This CDR3 is built from 15 residues. The chain's CDR3 is CASSLDEKQNYGYTF. For the CDR3, the DNA is TGTGCCAGCAGCTTAGATGAGAAGCAGAACTATGGCTACACCTTC.

This clone was seen more than once but under ten times. The chain carries TRBV4-1 and TRBJ1-1; D gene ambiguous. The CDR3 spans 13 residues. Germline CDR1 MGHRA, CDR2 YSYEKL. Trimming took 5 bases from V and 1 from J, leaving 8 bases between them. The CDR3 sequence: CASSVGRNTEAFF. The DNA of the CDR3 is TGCGCCAGCAGCGTCGGGCGGAACACTGAAGCTTTCTTT.

J is TRBJ2-1 and V is TRBV4-3; 13 positions match TRBD2. Germline CDR1 and CDR2: LGHNA and YSLEER. V lost 4 bases to trimming and J lost 0 bases; unmatched junction nucleotides: 3. The CDR3 covers 17 residues. CDR3 nucleotides: TGCGCCAGCAGCCTGGGACTAGCGGGGCGCTCCTACAATGAGCAGTTCTTC. Its translation: CASSLGLAGRSYNEQFF.

The chain combines TRBV4-3 with TRBJ2-7; D is tentatively TRBD1 or TRBD2 (5 bases each). The CDR3 has 17 amino acids. Trimming cost V 1 base and J 0 bases, with 16 bases left between them. Germline V gene lookup returns CDR1 LGHNA and CDR2 YSLEER. This CDR3 reads CASSQGFGAGSSYEQYF. The CDR3, as DNA: TGCGCCAGCAGCCAAGGATTTGGGGCAGGGAGCTCCTACGAGCAGTACTTC.

The chain recombines TRBV11-2 with TRBJ2-7; D may be TRBD2 (7 bases). The CDR3 sequence is 15 residues long. Germline assignment: CDR1 SGHAT and CDR2 FQNNGV. V lost 1 base and J 1 base, leaving 11 bases between the germline ends. The CDR3 DNA sequence: TGTGCCAGCAGCTTAGGTGGGGGGGCTTCCTACGAGCAGTACTTC. Protein sequence: CASSLGGGASYEQYF.

The rearrangement joins TRBV6-6 to TRBJ1-5; D is undetermined. The V end lost 5 bases, the J end lost 6 bases, and 8 bases lay between the germline ends. Germline CDR1 MNHNY, CDR2 SVGAGI (reference sequence). The CDR3 is 12 amino acids. CDR3 region: CASSAWTQPQHF. The CDR3 bases are TGTGCCAGCAGTGCGTGGACTCAGCCCCAGCATTTT.

This clone was detected a few times. The rearrangement links TRBV9 to TRBJ1-1; 9 nucleotides line up with TRBD1. Losses at the gene ends were 4 bases for V and 1 base for J; bases not matched to a gene: 5. Germline CDR1 reads SGDLS; CDR2 reads YYNGEE. The CDR3 is 15 amino acids. CDR3 nucleotide sequence: TGTGCCAGCAGCTCAGCGGACAGGGGGAACACTGAAGCTTTCTTT. As protein: CASSSADRGNTEAFF. Full variable domain (remainder filled in from reference TRBV9 and TRBJ1-1): DSGVTQTPKHLITATGQRVTLRCSPRSGDLSVYWYQQSLDQGLQFLIQYYNGEERAKGNILERFSAQQFPDLHSELNLSSLELGDSALYFCASSSADRGNTEAFFGQGTRLTVV.

The chain has TRBV14 and TRBJ2-1; 10 nucleotides line up with TRBD1. CDR3 length: 17 residues. V lost 1 base to trimming and J lost 1 base; unmatched junction nucleotides: 4. CDR1 is SGHDN and CDR2 is FVKESK in the germline V gene. CDR3 sequence: CASSQGQGAWSYNEQFF. CDR3 in DNA: TGTGCCAGCAGCCAAGGACAGGGGGCTTGGTCCTACAATGAGCAGTTCTTC. The full variable domain, rest sourced from reference TRBV14 and TRBJ2-1, is EAGVTQFPSHSVIEKGQTVTLRCDPISGHDNLYWYRRVMGKEIKFLLHFVKESKQDESGMPNNRFLAERTGGTYSTLKVQPAELEDSGVYFCASSQGQGAWSYNEQFFGPGTRLTVL.

This clone was counted a few times. The rearrangement links TRBV7-8 to TRBJ2-7, with 7 bases that match TRBD2. Per germline, CDR1 SGHVS and CDR2 FQNEAQ. The CDR3 is 15 residues long. V trimming: 1 base; J trimming: 0 bases; junction bases outside the gene matches: 3. The CDR3: CASSLGGGYSYEQYF. CDR3 coding DNA: TGTGCCAGCAGCTTAGGGGGGGGATACTCCTACGAGCAGTACTTC.

This clone was detected only a few times. CDR3 region: CASSYSGGKNTEAFF. The CDR3 DNA sequence: TGTGCCAGCAGTTACTCTGGAGGGAAGAACACTGAAGCTTTCTTT. The chain employs TRBV6-5 and TRBJ1-1; D gene unclear. CDR3 length: 15 amino acids. V was pared by 0 bases and J by 1 base, with 9 bases between. Germline values: CDR1 MNHEY, CDR2 SVGAGI.

V usage is TRBV7-9 and J usage is TRBJ1-2; D is unresolved. CDR3 length: 12 amino acids. The germline gives CDR1 SEHNR, CDR2 FQNEAQ (reference sequence). CDR3: CAVGSGFYGYTF. In DNA form, the CDR3 reads TGTGCAGTGGGGTCGGGATTTTATGGCTACACCTTC.

The chain carries TRBV28 and TRBJ2-7, with 12 bases identical to TRBD1. The germline CDR1 and CDR2 sequences are MDHEN and SYDVKM. This CDR3 has 16 residues. The junction had 13 bases not matched to a gene; V was cut back by 8 bases and J by 5 bases. The CDR3: CASHSRAGTGGHEQYF. DNA of the CDR3: TGTGCCAGCCACTCGCGGGCCGGGACAGGGGGCCACGAGCAGTACTTC. The full variable domain, its missing parts supplied by reference TRBV28 and TRBJ2-7, is DVKVTQSSRYLVKRTGEKVFLECVQDMDHENMFWYRQDPGLGLRLIYFSYDVKMKEKGDIPEGYSVSREKKERFSLILESASTNQTSMYLCASHSRAGTGGHEQYFGPGTRLTVT.

V gene TRBV4-3 combines with J gene TRBJ1-1; D is uncertain. The germline V gene has CDR1 LGHNA and CDR2 YSLEER. This CDR3 has 14 residues. Trimming stripped 0 bases from V and 7 bases from J, with 12 bases between. The CDR3 DNA sequence: TGCGCCAGCAGCCAAGATAGGAGGCCGCATGAAGCTTTCTTT. This encodes CASSQDRRPHEAFF.

The chain uses TRBV5-6 and TRBJ1-6; D unresolved. The CDR3 has 11 residues. Trimming took 4 bases from V and 6 from J, leaving 2 bases between them. Germline CDR1 SGHDT, CDR2 YYEEEE. CDR3 in amino acids: CASSGNSPLHF. The CDR3 DNA sequence: TGTGCCAGCAGCGGTAATTCACCCCTCCACTTT.

This clone was picked up a small number of times. The gene calls are TRBV27 and TRBJ2-1, with 7 nucleotides matching TRBD1. The V gene's germline CDR1 is MNHEY and CDR2 SMNVEV (reference sequence). J lost 5 bases, V lost 4 bases, and 8 bases had no gene match. This CDR3 has 15 residues. The CDR3 loop is CASSSPGQYDNEQFF. In DNA, the CDR3 is TGTGCCAGCAGTTCCCCGGGACAGTACGACAATGAGCAGTTCTTC.

Worth noting for this clone: Other DNA sequences in this specimen translate into the identical CDR3. The chain uses TRBV19 and TRBJ1-1; D remains unclear. Germline values: CDR1 LNHDA, CDR2 SQIVND (reference sequence). The germline V and J ends were trimmed by 7 bases and 0 bases, with 3 bases remaining between them. This CDR3 comprises 11 residues. This CDR3 is CASTLNTEAFF. In DNA, the CDR3 is TGTGCCAGTACACTGAACACTGAAGCTTTCTTT.

In this sample, this clone turned up once. This sequence joins TRBV12-5 and TRBJ2-7, with TRBD2 identical over 11 bases. The germline V gene encodes CDR1 LGHNT and CDR2 FRNRAP. The CDR3 contains 19 residues. The junction had 14 bases not matched to a gene; V was cut back by 4 bases and J by 0 bases. The CDR3 coding sequence is TGTGCTAGTGGTTCACCCTCGGGGACTAGCGGAGAACTCTCCTACGAGCAGTACTTC. It specifies CASGSPSGTSGELSYEQYF. Combining the CDR3 with reference TRBV12-5 and TRBJ2-7 gives the whole variable domain DARVTQTPRHKVTEMGQEVTMRCQPILGHNTVFWYRQTMMQGLELLAYFRNRAPLDDSGMPKDRFSAEMPDATLATLKIQPSEPRDSAVYFCASGSPSGTSGELSYEQYFGPGTRLTVT.

V usage is TRBV5-1 and J usage is TRBJ1-5; D is possibly TRBD1 (5 bases). Germline V gene sequence: CDR1 SGHRS, CDR2 YFSETQ. V was pared by 2 bases and J by 0 bases, with 15 bases between. The CDR3 contains 17 residues. The chain's CDR3 is CASSLDTGADSNQPQHF. In DNA, the CDR3 is TGCGCCAGCAGCTTAGATACCGGGGCCGATAGCAATCAGCCCCAGCATTTT.

The rearrangement links TRBV29-1 to TRBJ1-2; a possible D gene is TRBD1 (6 bases). There are 11 residues in the CDR3. The germline V gene encodes CDR1 SQVTM and CDR2 ANQGSEA. Trimming removed 7 bases at V and 7 bases at J, with 13 bases between. CDR3 loop: CSARGGGGYTF. The CDR3 DNA reads TGCAGCGCCCGAGGGGGGGGTGGCTACACCTTC.

The chain has TRBV6-6 and TRBJ2-2, with a possible D match to TRBD1 (6 bases). The CDR3 has 16 amino acids. V was pared by 6 bases and J by 0 bases, with 14 bases between. The germline V gene has CDR1 MNHNY and CDR2 SVGAGI (reference sequence). CDR3 sequence: CASRPPGTTNTGELFF. CDR3 DNA sequence: TGTGCCAGCAGACCTCCCGGGACAACGAACACCGGGGAGCTGTTTTTT.